This paragraph reports one TCR beta chain. This specimen belongs to a study of blood T cell repertoires in COVID-19. Under the authors' procedure: Reference gene primer amplification gave nucleated cell count estimates. The method was immunoSEQ multiplex PCR; TCRdb's version includes in-frame clones alone and lacks a portion of them. The V and J calls and clone size are taken from that table; D and trimming were inferred from the DNA. The table lists over 250,000 clones, 83% of them singletons. With V trimmed by 2 bases and J by 0 bases, 4 bases remained unmatched. This CDR3 contains 15 residues. The germline V gene has CDR1 MDHEN and CDR2 SYDVKM.

This rearrangement joins TRBV28 to TRBJ2-7; TRBD1 matches at 7 bases. This TCR came from a woman aged 45-60 years who had recovered from COVID-19. Sequenced: peripheral blood. CDR3 in DNA: TGTGCCAGCAGTTTAGACAGGGAACTCTCCTACGAGCAGTACTTC. Residues: CASSLDRELSYEQYF.